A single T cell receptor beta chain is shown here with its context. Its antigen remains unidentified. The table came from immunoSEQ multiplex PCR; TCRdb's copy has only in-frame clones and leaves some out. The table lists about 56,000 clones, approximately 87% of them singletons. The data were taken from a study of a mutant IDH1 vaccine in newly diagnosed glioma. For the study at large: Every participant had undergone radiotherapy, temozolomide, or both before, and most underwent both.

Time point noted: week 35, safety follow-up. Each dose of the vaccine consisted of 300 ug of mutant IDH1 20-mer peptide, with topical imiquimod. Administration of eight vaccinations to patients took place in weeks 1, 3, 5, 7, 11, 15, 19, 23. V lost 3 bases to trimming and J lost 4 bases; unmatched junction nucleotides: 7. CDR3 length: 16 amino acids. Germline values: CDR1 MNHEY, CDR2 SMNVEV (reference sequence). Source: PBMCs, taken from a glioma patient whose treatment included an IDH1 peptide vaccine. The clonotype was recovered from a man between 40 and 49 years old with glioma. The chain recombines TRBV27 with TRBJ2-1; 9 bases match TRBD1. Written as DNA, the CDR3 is TGTGCCAGCAGTTTCGTCGTGGGACAGGGTTACAATGAGCAGTTCTTC. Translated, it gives CASSFVVGQGYNEQFF.